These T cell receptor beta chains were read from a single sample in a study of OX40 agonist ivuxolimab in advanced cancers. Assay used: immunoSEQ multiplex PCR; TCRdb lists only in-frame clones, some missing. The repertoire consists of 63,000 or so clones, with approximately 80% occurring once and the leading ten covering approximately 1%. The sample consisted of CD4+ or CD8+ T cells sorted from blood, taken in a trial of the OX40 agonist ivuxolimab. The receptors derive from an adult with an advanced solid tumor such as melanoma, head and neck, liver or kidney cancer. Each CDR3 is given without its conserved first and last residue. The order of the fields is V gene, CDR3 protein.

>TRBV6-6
ASARGGGTGELF
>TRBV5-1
ASSPGTGGINEQF
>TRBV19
ASSMLSSGTDTQY
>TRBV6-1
ASTRDLTSTDTQY
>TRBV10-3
AMRLAGGGEQF
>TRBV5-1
ASRLADTNTEAF
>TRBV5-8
ASSAPGNEQF
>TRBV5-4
ASQTGGVGEKLF
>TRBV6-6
ASRESGTTYEQY
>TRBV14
ASSSGAGYGYT
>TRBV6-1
ASSETGGGSYEQY
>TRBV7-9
ASSLGRDQPQH
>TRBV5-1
ASLRGALTDTQY
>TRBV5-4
ASTPPGRTGLGANVLT
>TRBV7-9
ASSWRRVGTEAF